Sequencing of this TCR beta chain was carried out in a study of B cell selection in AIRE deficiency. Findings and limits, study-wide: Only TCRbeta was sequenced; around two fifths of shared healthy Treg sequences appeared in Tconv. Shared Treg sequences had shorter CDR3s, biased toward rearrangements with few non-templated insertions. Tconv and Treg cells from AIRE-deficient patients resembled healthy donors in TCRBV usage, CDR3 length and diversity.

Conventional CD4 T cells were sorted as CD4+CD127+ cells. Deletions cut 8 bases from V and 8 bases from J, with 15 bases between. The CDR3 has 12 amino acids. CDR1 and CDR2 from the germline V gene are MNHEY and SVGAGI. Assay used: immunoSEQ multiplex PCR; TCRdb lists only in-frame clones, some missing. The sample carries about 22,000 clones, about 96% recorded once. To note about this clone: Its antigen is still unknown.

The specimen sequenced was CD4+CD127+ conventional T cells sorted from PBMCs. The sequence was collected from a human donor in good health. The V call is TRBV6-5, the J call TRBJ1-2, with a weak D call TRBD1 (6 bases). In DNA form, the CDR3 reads TGTGCCAGCGGTAGGGCAGGGGACGGCTACACCTTC. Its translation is CASGRAGDGYTF.